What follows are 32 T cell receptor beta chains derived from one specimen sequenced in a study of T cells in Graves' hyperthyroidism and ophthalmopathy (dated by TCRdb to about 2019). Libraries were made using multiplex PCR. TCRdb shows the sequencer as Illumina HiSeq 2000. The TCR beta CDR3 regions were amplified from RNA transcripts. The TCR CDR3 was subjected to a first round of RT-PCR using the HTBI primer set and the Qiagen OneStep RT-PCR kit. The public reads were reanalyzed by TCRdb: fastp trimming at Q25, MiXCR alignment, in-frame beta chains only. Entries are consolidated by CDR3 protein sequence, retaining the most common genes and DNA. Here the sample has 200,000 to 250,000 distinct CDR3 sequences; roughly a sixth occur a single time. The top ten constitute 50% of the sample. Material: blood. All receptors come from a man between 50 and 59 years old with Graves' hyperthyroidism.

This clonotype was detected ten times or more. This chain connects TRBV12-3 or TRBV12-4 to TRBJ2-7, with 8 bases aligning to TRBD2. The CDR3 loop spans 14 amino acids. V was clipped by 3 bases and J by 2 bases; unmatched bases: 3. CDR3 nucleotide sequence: TGTGCCAGCAGTTTCCGGGGGGGCCCCTACGAGCAGTACTTC. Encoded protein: CASSFRGGPYEQYF.

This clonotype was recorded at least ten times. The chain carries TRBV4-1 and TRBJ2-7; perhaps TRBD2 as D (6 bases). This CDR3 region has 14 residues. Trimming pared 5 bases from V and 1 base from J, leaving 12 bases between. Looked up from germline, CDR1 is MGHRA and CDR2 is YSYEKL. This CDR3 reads CASSSPGLSYEQYF. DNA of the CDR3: TGCGCCAGCAGCTCACCGGGACTTTCCTACGAGCAGTACTTC.

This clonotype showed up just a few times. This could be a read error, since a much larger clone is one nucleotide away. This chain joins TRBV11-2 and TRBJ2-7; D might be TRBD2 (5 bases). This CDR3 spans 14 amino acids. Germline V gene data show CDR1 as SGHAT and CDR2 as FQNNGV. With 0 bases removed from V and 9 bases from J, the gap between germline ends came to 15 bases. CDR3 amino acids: CASSLDPRADGQYF. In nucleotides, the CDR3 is TGTGCCAGCAGCTTAGATCCGCGGGCTGACGGGCAGTACTTC.

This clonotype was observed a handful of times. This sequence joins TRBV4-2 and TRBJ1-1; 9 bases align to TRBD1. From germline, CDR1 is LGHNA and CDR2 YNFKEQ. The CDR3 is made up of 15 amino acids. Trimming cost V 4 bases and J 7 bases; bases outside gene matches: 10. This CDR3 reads CASSPPGQGVGEAFF. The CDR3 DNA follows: TGTGCCAGCAGCCCGCCGGGACAGGGTGTAGGTGAAGCTTTCTTT.

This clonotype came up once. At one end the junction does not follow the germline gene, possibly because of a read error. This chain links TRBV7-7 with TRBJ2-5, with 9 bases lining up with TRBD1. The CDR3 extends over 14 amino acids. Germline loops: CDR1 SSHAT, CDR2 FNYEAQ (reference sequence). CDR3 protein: CASSTDRGAETQYF. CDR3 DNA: TGTGCTAGCAGCACAGACAGGGGGGCAGAGACCCAGTACTTC.

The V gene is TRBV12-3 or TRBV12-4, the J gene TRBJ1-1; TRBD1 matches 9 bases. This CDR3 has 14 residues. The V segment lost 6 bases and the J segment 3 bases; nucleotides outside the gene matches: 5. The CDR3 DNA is TGTGCCAGCAGCTCTGGGACAGGGTACACTGAAGCTTTCTTT. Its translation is CASSSGTGYTEAFF.

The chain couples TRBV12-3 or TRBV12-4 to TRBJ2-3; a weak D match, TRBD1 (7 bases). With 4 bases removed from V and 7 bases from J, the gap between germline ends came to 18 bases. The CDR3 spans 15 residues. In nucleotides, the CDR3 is TGTGCCAGCAGTTCGGGGGACAGCTTAGGGAATACGCAGTATTTT. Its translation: CASSSGDSLGNTQYF.

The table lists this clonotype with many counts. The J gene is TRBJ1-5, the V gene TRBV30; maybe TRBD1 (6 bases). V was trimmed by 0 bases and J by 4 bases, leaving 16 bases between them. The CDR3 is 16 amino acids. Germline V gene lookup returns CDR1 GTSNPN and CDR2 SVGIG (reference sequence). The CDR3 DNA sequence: TGTGCCTGGAGTGTAGCTGGGCAGGGGCTAAATCAGCCCCAGCATTTT. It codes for CAWSVAGQGLNQPQHF.

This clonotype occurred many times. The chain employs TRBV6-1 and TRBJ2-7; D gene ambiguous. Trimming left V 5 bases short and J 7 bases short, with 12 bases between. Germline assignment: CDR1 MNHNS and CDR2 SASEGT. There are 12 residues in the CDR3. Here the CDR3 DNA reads TGTGCCAGCAGTCCCCGCCTCCGGGAGCAGTACTTC. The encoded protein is CASSPRLREQYF.

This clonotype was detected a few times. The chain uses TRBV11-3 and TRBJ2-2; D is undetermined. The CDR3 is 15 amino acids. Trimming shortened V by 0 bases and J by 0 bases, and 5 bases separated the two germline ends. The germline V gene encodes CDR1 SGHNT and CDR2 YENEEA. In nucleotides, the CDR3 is TGTGCCAGCAGCTTAGACAGAACGAACACCGGGGAGCTGTTTTTT. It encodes CASSLDRTNTGELFF. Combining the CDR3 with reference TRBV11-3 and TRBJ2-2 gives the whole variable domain EAGVVQSPRYKIIEKKQPVAFWCNPISGHNTLYWYLQNLGQGPELLIRYENEEAVDDSQLPKDRFSAERLKGVDSTLKIQPAELGDSAVYLCASSLDRTNTGELFFGEGSRLTVL.

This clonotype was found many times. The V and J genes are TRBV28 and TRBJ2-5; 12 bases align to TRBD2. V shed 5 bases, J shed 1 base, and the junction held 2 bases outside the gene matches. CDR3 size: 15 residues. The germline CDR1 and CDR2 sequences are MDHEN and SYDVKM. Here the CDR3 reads CASSLGLAGQETQYF. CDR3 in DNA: TGTGCCAGCAGTCTGGGACTAGCGGGCCAAGAGACCCAGTACTTC.

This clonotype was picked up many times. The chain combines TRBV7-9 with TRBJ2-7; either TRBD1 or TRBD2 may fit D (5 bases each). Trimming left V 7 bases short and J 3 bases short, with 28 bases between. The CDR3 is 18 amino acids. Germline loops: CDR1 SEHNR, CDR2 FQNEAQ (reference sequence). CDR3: CASIPDNGSPGASYEQYF. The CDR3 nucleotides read TGTGCCAGCATCCCTGACAACGGGTCCCCCGGGGCGAGCTACGAGCAGTACTTC.

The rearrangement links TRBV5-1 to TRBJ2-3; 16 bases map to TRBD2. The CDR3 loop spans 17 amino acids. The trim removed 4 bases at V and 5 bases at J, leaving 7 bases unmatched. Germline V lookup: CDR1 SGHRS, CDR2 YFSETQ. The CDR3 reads CASSLPGLAGGEDTQYF. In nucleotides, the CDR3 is TGCGCCAGCAGCCTACCGGGACTAGCGGGAGGGGAAGATACGCAGTATTTT.

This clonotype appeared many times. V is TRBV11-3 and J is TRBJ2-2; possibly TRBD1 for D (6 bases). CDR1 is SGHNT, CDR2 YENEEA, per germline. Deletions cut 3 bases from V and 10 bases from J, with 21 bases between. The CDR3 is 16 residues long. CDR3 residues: CASSLWGTRIWTELFF. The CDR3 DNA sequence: TGTGCCAGCAGCTTGTGGGGGACAAGGATTTGGACGGAGCTGTTTTTT.

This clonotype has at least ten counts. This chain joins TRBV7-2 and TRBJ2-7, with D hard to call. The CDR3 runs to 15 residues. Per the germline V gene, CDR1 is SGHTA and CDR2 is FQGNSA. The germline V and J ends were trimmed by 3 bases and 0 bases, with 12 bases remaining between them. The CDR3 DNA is TGTGCCAGCAGCTTGTTTGGCGGAACCTCCTACGAGCAGTACTTC. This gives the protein CASSLFGGTSYEQYF. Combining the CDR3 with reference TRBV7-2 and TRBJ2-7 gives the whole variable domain GAGVSQSPSNKVTEKGKDVELRCDPISGHTALYWYRQSLGQGLEFLIYFQGNSAPDKSGLPSDRFSAERTGGSVSTLTIQRTQQEDSAVYLCASSLFGGTSYEQYFGPGTRLTVT.

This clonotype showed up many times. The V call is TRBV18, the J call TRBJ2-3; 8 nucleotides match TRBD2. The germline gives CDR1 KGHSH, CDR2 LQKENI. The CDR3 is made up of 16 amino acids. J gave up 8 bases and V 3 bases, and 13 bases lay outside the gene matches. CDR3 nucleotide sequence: TGTGCCAGCTCACCCGCCGTCGGAGCGGGAGTGGGTACGCAGTATTTT. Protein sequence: CASSPAVGAGVGTQYF. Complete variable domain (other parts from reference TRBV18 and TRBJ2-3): NAGVMQNPRHLVRRRGQEARLRCSPMKGHSHVYWYRQLPEEGLKFMVYLQKENIIDESGMPKERFSAEFPKEGPSILRIQQVVRGDSAAYFCASSPAVGAGVGTQYFGPGTRLTVL.

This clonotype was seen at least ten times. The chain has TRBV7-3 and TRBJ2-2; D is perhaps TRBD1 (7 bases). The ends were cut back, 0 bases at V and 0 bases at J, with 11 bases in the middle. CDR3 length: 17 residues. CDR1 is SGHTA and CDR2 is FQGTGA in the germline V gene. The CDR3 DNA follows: TGTGCCAGCAGCTTAACGCGGGACAGCGCGAACACCGGGGAGCTGTTTTTT. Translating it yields CASSLTRDSANTGELFF.

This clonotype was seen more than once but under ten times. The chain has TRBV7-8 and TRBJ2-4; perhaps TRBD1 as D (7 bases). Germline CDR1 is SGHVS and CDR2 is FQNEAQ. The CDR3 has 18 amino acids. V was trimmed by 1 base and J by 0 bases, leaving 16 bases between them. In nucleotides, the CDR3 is TGTGCCAGCAGCTTAGGTGTTGGAGGGGGCCTAGCCAAAAACATTCAGTACTTC. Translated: CASSLGVGGGLAKNIQYF.

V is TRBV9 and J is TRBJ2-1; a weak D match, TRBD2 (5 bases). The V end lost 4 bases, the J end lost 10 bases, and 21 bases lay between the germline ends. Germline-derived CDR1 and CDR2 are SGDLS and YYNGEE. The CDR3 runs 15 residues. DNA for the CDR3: TGTGCCAGCAGCATCGGACTCCCAGTAAGCAGGGAGCAGTTCTTC. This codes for CASSIGLPVSREQFF.

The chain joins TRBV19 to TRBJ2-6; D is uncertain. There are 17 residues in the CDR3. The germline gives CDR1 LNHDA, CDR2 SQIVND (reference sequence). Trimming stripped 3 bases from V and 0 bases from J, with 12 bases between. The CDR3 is CASSMGTAYSGANVLTF. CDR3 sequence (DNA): TGTGCCAGTAGTATGGGTACTGCATACTCTGGGGCCAACGTCCTGACTTTC.

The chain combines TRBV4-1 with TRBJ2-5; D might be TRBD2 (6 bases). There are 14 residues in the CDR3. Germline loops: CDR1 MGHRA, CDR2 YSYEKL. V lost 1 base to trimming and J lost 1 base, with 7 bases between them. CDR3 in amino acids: CASSQGTTQETQYF. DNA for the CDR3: TGCGCCAGCAGCCAAGGGACTACCCAAGAGACCCAGTACTTC.

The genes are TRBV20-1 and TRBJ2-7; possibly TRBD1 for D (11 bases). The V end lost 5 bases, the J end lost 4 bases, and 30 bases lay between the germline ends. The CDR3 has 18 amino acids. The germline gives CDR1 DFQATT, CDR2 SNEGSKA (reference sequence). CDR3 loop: CSAWDRGVLAGVQYEQYF. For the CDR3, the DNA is TGCAGTGCTTGGGACAGGGGGGTGCTAGCGGGAGTACAATACGAGCAGTACTTC.

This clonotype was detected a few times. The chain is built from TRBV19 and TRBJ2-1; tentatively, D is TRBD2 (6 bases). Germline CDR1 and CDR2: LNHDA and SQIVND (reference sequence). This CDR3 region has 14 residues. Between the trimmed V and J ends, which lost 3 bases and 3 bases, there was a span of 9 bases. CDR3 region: CASSILRDYNEQFF. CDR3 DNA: TGTGCCAGTAGTATTCTGCGGGACTACAATGAGCAGTTCTTC.

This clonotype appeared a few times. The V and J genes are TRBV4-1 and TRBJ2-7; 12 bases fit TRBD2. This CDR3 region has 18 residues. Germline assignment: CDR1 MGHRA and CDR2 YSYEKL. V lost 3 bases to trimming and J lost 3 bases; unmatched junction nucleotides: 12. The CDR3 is CASSQRETSGRRGYEQYF. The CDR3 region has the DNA TGCGCCAGCAGCCAGAGGGAGACTAGCGGGAGAAGAGGCTACGAGCAGTACTTC.

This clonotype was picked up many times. The CDR3 DNA reads as TGTGCCAGCAGCCGAACTAGCGGTCGCTCCTACAATGAGCAGTTCTTC. This translates into CASSRTSGRSYNEQFF. The genes are TRBV7-2 and TRBJ2-1; 8 nucleotides agree with TRBD2. In germline, CDR1 is SGHTA, CDR2 FQGNSA. V shed 5 bases and J 0 bases; nucleotides not matched to a gene: 6. This CDR3 has 16 residues.

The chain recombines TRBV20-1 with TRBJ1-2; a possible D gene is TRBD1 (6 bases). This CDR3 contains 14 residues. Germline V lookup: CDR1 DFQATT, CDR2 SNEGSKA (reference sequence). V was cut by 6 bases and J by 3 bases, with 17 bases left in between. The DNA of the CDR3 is TGCAGTGCCGATAGGGGGGGCGCGCACTATGGCTACACCTTC. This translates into CSADRGGAHYGYTF.

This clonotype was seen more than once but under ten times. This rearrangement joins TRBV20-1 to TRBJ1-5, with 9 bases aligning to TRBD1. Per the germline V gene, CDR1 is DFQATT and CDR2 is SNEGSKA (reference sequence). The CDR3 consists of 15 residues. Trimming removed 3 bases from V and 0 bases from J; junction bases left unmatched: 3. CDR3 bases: TGCAGTGCTAGGGGACAGGGTTATAGCAATCAGCCCCAGCATTTT. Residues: CSARGQGYSNQPQHF.

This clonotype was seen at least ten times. CDR3 bases: TGCAGTGCTAAAGGACTAGCGCTATCCTACGAGCAGTACTTC. It codes for CSAKGLALSYEQYF. The J gene is TRBJ2-7, the V gene TRBV20-1; TRBD2 matches at 9 bases. CDR3 size: 14 residues. In germline, CDR1 is DFQATT, CDR2 SNEGSKA (reference sequence). Trimming at V came to 4 bases and at J to 1 base, leaving 5 bases not matched to a gene.

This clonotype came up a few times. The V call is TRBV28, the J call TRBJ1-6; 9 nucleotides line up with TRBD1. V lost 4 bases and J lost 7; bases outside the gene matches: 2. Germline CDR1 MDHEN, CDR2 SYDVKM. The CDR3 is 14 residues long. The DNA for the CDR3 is TGTGCCAGCAGTTGGGACAGGGAAAATTCACCCCTCCACTTT. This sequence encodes CASSWDRENSPLHF.

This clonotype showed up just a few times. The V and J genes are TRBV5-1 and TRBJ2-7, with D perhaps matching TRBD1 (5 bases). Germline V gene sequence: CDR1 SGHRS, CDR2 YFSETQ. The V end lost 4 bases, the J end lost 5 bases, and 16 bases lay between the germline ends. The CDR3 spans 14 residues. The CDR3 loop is CASSPQGRGHEQYF. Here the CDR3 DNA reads TGCGCCAGCAGCCCTCAGGGTAGGGGTCACGAGCAGTACTTC.

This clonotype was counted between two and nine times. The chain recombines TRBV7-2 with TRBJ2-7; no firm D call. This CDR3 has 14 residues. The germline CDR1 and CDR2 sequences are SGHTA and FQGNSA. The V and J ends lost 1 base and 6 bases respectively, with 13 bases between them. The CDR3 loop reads CASSLGTDLGEQYF. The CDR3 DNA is TGTGCCAGCAGCTTAGGGACGGACCTCGGCGAGCAGTACTTC.

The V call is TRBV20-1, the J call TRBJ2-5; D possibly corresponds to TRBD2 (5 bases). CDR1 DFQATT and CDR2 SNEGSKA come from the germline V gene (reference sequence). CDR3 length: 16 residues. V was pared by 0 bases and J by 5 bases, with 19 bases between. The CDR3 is CSAREEVVWEWETQYF. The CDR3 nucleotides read TGCAGTGCTAGAGAAGAAGTCGTGTGGGAGTGGGAGACCCAGTACTTC.